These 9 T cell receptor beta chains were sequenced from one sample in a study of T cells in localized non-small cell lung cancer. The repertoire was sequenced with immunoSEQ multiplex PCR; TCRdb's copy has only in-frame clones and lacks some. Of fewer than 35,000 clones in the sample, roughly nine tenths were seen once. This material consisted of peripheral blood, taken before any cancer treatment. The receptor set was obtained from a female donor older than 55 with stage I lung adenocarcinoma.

The CDR3 reads CASSPNPYNEQFF. CDR3 nucleotides: TGTGCCAGCAGCCCTAACCCCTACAATGAGCAGTTCTTC. The chain combines TRBV27 with TRBJ2-1; D is undetermined. The CDR3 is 13 amino acids. Looked up from germline, CDR1 is MNHEY and CDR2 is SMNVEV (reference sequence). The V end lost 6 bases, the J end lost 2 bases, and 8 bases lay between the germline ends.

CDR3 region: CASSSRTAGNEKLFF. The CDR3 DNA is TGCGCCAGCAGCTCTAGGACAGCGGGGAATGAAAAACTGTTTTTT. The chain uses TRBV5-1 and TRBJ1-4; possibly TRBD1 for D (6 bases). Trimming took off 3 bases at V and 5 bases at J, with 14 bases between the two ends. The CDR3 has 15 amino acids. From germline, CDR1 is SGHRS and CDR2 YFSETQ.

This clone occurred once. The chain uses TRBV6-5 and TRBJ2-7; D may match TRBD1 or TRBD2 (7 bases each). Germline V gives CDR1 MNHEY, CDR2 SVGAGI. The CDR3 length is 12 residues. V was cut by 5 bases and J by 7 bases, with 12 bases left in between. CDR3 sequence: CASSRQGGEQYF. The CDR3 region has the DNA TGTGCCAGCAGTAGACAGGGAGGGGAGCAGTACTTC.

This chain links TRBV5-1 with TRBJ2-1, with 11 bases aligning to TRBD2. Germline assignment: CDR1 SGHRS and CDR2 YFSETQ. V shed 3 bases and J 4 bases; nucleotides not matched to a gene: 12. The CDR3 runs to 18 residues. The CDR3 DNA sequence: TGCGCCAGCAGCTCCGAGGGGACTAGCGGTTATCAGTACAATGAGCAGTTCTTC. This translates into CASSSEGTSGYQYNEQFF.

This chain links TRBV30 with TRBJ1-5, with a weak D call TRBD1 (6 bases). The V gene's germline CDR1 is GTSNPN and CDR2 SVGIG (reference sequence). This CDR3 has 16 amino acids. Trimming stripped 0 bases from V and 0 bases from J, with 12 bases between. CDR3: CAWSVPGAYSNQPQHF. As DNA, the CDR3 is TGTGCCTGGAGTGTTCCAGGGGCCTATAGCAATCAGCCCCAGCATTTT.

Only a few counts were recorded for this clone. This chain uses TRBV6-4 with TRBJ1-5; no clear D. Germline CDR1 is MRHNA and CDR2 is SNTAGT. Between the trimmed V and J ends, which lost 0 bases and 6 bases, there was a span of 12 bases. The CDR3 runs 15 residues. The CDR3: CASSDSMSVCQPQHF. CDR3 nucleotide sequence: TGTGCCAGCAGTGACTCGATGTCAGTTTGTCAGCCCCAGCATTTT.

CDR3 DNA sequence: TGTGCCAGCAGCGAGGGACTAGCGAACACCGGGGAGCTGTTTTTT. Protein product: CASSEGLANTGELFF. V usage is TRBV9 and J usage is TRBJ2-2; 8 bases fit TRBD2. CDR1 is SGDLS, CDR2 YYNGEE, per germline. V was pared by 3 bases and J by 0 bases, with 1 base of the junction left unmatched. The CDR3 extends over 15 amino acids.

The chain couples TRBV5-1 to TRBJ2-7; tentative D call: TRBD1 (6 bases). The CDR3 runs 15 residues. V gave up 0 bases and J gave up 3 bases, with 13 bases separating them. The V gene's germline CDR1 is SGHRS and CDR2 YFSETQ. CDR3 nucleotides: TGCGCCAGCAGCTTGGAACCGGGACAAAACTACGAGCAGTACTTC. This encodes CASSLEPGQNYEQYF.

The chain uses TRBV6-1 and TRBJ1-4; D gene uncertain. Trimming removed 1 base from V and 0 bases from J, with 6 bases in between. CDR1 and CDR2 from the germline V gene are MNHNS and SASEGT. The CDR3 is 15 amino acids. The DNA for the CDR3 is TGTGCCAGCAGTGAAGGGGGTGCAACTAATGAAAAACTGTTTTTT. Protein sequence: CASSEGGATNEKLFF.